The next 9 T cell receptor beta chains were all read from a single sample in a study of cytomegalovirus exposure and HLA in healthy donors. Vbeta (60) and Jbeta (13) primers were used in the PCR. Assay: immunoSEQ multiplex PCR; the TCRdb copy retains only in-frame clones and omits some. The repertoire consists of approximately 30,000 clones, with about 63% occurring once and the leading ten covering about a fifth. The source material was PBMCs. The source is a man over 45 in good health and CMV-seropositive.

CDR3 sequence (DNA): TGCGCCAGCAGCTTGGACAGGAACACTGAAGCTTTCTTT. As protein: CASSLDRNTEAFF. This chain connects TRBV5-1 to TRBJ1-1; no clear D gene. The CDR3 sequence is 13 residues long. CDR1 is SGHRS, CDR2 YFSETQ, per germline. V lost 0 bases and J 1 base, leaving 4 bases between the germline ends. Full variable domain (missing parts from reference TRBV5-1 and TRBJ1-1): KAGVTQTPRYLIKTRGQQVTLSCSPISGHRSVSWYQQTPGQGLQFLFEYFSETQRNKGNFPGRFSGRQFSNSRSEMNVSTLELGDSALYLCASSLDRNTEAFFGQGTRLTVV.

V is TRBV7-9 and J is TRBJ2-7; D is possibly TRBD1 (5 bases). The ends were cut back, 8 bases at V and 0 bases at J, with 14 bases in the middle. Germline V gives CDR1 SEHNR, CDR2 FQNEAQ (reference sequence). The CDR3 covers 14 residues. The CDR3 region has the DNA TGTGCCAGCTCCGATATGACAGTCTCCTACGAGCAGTACTTC. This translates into CASSDMTVSYEQYF. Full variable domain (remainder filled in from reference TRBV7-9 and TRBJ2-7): DTGVSQNPRHKITKRGQNVTFRCDPISEHNRLYWYRQTLGQGPEFLTYFQNEAQLEKSRLLSDRFSAERPKGSFSTLEIQRTEQGDSAMYLCASSDMTVSYEQYFGPGTRLTVT.

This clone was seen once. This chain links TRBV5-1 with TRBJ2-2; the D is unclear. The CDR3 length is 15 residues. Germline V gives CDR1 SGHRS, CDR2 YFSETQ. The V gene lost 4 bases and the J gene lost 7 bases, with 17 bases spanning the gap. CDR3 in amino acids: CASSSLGTTGGELFF. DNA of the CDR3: TGCGCCAGCAGCAGCCTCGGCACGACGGGCGGGGAGCTGTTTTTT.

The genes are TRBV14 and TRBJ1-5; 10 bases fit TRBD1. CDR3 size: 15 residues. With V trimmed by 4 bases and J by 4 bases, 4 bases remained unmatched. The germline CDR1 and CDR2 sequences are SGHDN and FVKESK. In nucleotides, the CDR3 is TGTGCCAGCAGCCTCGGACAGGGGGTAAATCAGCCCCAGCATTTT. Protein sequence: CASSLGQGVNQPQHF. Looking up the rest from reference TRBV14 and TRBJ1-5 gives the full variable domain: EAGVTQFPSHSVIEKGQTVTLRCDPISGHDNLYWYRRVMGKEIKFLLHFVKESKQDESGMPNNRFLAERTGGTYSTLKVQPAELEDSGVYFCASSLGQGVNQPQHFGDGTRLSIL.

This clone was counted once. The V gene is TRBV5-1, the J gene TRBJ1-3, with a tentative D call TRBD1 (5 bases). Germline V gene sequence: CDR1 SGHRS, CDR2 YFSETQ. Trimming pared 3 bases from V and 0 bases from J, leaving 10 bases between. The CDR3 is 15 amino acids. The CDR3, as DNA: TGCGCCAGCAGCTCTCAGGGCCTCTCTGGAAACACCATATATTTT. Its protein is CASSSQGLSGNTIYF.

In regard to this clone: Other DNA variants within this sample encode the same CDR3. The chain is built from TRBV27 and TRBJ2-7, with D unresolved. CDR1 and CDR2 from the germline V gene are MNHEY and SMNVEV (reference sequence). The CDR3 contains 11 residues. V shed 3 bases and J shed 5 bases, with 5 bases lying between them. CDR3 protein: CASSFRDEQYF. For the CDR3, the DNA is TGTGCCAGCAGTTTCCGCGACGAGCAGTACTTC.

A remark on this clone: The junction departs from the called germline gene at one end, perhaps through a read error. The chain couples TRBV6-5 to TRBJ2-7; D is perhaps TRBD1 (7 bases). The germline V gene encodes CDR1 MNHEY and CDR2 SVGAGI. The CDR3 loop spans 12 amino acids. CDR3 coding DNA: TGTGCCAGCAGTTACTCGCAGGGGGGCCTGAACTTC. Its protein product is CASSYSQGGLNF.

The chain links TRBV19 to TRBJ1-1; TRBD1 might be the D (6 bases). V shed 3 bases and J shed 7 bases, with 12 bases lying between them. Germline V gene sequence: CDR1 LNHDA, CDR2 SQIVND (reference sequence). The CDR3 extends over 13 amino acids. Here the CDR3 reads CASSIARGFEAFF. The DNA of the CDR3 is TGTGCCAGTAGTATCGCCAGGGGCTTTGAAGCTTTCTTT.

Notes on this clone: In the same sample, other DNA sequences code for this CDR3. The CDR3: CASSPRRETQYF. The CDR3 nucleotides are TGTGCCAGCTCACCACGGAGGGAGACCCAGTACTTC. The rearrangement joins TRBV18 to TRBJ2-5; weak D call: TRBD2 (5 bases). The CDR3 loop spans 12 amino acids. The germline V and J ends were trimmed by 1 base and 5 bases, with 5 bases remaining between them. Germline V lookup: CDR1 KGHSH, CDR2 LQKENI.